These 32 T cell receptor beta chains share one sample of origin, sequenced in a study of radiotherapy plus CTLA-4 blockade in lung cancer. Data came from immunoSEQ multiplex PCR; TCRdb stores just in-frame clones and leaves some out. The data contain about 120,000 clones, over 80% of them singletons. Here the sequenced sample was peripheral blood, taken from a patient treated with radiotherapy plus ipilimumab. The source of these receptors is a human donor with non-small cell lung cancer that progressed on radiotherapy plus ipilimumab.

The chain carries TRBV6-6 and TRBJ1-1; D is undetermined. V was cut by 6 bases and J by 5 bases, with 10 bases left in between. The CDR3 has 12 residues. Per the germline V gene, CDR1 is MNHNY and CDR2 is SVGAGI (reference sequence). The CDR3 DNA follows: TGTGCCAGCAGCCTTGGCAGGACTGAAGCTTTCTTT. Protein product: CASSLGRTEAFF.

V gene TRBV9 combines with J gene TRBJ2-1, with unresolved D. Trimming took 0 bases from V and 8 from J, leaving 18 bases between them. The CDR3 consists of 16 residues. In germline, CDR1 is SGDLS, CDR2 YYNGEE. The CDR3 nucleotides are TGTGCCAGCAGCGTAGGCAGGACGGTGAGAAACGATGAGCAGTTCTTC. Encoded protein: CASSVGRTVRNDEQFF.

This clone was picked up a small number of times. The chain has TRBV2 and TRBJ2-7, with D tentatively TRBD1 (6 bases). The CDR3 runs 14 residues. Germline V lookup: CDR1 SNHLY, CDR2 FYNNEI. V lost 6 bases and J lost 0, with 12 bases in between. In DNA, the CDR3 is TGTGCCAGCAGGGAACAGGGTAGCTCCTACGAGCAGTACTTC. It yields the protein CASREQGSSYEQYF.

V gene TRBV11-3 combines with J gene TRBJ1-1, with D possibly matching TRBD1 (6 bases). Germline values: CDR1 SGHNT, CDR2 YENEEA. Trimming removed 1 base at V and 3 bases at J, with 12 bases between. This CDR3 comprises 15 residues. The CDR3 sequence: CASSLVGGSDTEAFF. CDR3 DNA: TGTGCCAGCAGCTTAGTAGGGGGATCGGACACTGAAGCTTTCTTT. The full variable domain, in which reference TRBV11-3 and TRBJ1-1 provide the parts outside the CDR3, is EAGVVQSPRYKIIEKKQPVAFWCNPISGHNTLYWYLQNLGQGPELLIRYENEEAVDDSQLPKDRFSAERLKGVDSTLKIQPAELGDSAVYLCASSLVGGSDTEAFFGQGTRLTVV.

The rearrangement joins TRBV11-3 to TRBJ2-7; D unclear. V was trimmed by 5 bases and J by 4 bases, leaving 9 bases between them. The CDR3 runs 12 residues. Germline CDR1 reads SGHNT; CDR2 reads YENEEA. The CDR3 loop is CASSLFAYEQYF. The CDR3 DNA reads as TGTGCCAGCAGCCTATTCGCATACGAGCAGTACTTC.

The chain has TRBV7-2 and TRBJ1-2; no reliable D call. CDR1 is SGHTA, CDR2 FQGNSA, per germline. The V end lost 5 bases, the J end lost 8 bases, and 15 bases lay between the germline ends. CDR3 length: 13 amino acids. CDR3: CASSPSPVEGYTF. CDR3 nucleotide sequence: TGTGCCAGCAGCCCGTCCCCCGTGGAAGGCTACACCTTC.

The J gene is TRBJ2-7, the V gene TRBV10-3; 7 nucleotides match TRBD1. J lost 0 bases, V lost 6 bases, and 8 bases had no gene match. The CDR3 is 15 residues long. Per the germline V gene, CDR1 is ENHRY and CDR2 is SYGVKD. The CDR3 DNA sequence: TGTGCCATCAGACCCACAGGGGCACCCTCCTACGAGCAGTACTTC. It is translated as CAIRPTGAPSYEQYF.

The CDR3 here is CASSTAQGGPYEQYF. The CDR3 DNA sequence: TGTGCCAGTAGTACAGCACAGGGAGGCCCCTACGAGCAGTACTTC. The chain recombines TRBV19 with TRBJ2-7; D is possibly TRBD1 or TRBD2 (6 bases each). CDR1 is LNHDA and CDR2 is SQIVND in the germline V gene (reference sequence). Trimming removed 4 bases at V and 2 bases at J, with 15 bases between. The CDR3 length is 15 residues.

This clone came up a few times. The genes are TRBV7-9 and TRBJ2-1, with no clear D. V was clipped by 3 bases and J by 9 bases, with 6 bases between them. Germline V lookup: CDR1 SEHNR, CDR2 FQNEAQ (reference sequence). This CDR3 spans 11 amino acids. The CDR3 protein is CASSFDREQFF. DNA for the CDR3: TGTGCCAGCAGCTTCGATCGTGAGCAGTTCTTC.

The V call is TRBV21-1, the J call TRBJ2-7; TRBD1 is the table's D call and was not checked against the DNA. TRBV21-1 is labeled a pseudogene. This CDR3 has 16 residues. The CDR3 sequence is CASSSRLAFTGIEQYF. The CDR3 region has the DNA TGTGCCAGCAGCTCACGCCTTGCCTTTACAGGGATCGAGCAGTACTTC.

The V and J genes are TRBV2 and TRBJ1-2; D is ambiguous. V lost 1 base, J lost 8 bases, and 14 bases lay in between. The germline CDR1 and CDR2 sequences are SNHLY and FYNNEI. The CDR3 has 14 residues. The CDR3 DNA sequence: TGTGCCAGCAGTGAAGTTGGGTTCTCTAGAGGCTACACCTTC. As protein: CASSEVGFSRGYTF.

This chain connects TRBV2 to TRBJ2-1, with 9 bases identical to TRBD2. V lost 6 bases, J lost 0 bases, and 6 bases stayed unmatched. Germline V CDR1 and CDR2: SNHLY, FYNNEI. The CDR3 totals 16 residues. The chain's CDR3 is CASRHLSGSSYNEQFF. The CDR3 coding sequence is TGTGCCAGCAGACATCTTAGCGGGAGCTCCTACAATGAGCAGTTCTTC.

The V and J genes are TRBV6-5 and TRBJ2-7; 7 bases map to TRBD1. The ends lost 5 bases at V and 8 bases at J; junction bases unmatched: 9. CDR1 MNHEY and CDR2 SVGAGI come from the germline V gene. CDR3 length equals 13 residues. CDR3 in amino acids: CASSDYETGKQYF. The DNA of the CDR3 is TGTGCCAGCAGTGATTATGAGACAGGGAAGCAGTACTTC.

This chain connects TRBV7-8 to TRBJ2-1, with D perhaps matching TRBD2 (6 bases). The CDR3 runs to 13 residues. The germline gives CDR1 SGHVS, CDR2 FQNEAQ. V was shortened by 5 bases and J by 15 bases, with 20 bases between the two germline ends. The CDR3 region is CASSIDTGLATFF. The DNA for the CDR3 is TGTGCCAGCAGCATAGATACGGGACTCGCCACGTTCTTC.

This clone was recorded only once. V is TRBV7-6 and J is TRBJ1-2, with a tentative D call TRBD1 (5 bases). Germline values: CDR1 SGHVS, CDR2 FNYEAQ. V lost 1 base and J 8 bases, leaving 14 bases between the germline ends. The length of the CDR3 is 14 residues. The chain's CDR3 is CASSLGTRDGGYTF. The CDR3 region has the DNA TGTGCCAGCAGCTTAGGGACACGGGATGGGGGCTACACCTTC. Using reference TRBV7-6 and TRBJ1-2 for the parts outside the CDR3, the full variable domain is GAGVSQSPRYKVTKRGQDVALRCDPISGHVSLYWYRQALGQGPEFLTYFNYEAQQDKSGLPNDRFSAERPEGSISTLTIQRTEQRDSAMYRCASSLGTRDGGYTFGSGTRLTVV.

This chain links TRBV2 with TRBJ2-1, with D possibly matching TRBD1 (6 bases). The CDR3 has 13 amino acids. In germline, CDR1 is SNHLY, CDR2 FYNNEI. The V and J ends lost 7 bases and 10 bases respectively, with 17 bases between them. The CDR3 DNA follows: TGTGCCAGCAAGGGAGCAGGGGTGGAAGAGCAGTTCTTC. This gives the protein CASKGAGVEEQFF.

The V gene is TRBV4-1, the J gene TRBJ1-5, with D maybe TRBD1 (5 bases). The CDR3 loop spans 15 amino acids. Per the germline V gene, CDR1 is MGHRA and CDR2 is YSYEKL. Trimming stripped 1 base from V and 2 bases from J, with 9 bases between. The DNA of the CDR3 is TGCGCCAGCAGCCAAGTCGAACAGGGCAATCAGCCCCAGCATTTT. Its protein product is CASSQVEQGNQPQHF.

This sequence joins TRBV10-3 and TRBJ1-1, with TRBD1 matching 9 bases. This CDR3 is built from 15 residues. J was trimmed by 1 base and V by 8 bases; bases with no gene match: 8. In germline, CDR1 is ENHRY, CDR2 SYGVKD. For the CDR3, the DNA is TGTGCCATCTCCTTTCGGGGACAGGGGAACACTGAAGCTTTCTTT. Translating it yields CAISFRGQGNTEAFF.

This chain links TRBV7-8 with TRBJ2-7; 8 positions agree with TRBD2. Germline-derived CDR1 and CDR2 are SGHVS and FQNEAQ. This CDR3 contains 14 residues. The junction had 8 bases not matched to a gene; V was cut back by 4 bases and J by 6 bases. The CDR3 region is CASSYLAGEAEQYF. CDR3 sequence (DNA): TGTGCCAGCAGCTACCTAGCGGGCGAAGCCGAGCAGTACTTC. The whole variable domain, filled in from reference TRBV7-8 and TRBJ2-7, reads GAGVSQSPRYKVAKRGQDVALRCDPISGHVSLFWYQQALGQGPEFLTYFQNEAQLDKSGLPSDRFFAERPEGSVSTLKIQRTQQEDSAVYLCASSYLAGEAEQYFGPGTRLTVT.

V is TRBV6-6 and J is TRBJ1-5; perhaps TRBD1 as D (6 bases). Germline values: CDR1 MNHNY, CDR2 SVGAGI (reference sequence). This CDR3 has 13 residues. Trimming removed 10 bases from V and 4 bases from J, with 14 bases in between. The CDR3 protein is CATLQGGNQPQHF. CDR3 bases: TGTGCCACCTTACAGGGTGGGAATCAGCCCCAGCATTTT.

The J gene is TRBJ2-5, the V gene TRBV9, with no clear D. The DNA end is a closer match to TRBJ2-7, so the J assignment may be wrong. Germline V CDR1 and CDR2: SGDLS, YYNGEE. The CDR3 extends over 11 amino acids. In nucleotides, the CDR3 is TGTGCCAGCAGCGTAGCTCACGAGCAGTACTTC. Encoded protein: CASSVAHEQYF.

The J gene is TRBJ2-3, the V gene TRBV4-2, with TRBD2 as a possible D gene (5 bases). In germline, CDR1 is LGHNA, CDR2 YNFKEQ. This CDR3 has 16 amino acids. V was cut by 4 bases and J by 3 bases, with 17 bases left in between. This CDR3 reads CASSPFNGDPTDTQYF. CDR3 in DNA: TGTGCCAGCAGCCCGTTCAACGGGGATCCGACAGATACGCAGTATTTT.

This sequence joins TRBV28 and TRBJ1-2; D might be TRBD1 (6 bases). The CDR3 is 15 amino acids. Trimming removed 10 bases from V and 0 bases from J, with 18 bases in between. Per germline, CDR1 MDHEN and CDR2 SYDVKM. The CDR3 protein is CATSLGGAPNYGYTF. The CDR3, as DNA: TGTGCCACCAGCCTGGGGGGCGCCCCTAACTATGGCTACACCTTC.

The CDR3, as DNA: TGTGCCAGCGGGTTGGCAGGGACCTACGAGCAGTACTTC. Its protein product is CASGLAGTYEQYF. The V gene is TRBV5-4, the J gene TRBJ2-7, with D perhaps TRBD1 (5 bases). The CDR3 is 13 amino acids. Trimming cost V 7 bases and J 2 bases, with 13 bases left between them. CDR1 and CDR2 (germline): SGHNT, YYREEE (reference sequence).

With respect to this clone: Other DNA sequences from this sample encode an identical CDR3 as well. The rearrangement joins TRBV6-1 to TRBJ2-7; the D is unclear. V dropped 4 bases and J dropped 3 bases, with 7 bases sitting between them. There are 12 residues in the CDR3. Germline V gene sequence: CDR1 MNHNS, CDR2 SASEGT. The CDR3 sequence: CASSGRSYEQYF. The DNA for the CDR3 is TGTGCCAGCAGTGGACGCAGCTACGAGCAGTACTTC.

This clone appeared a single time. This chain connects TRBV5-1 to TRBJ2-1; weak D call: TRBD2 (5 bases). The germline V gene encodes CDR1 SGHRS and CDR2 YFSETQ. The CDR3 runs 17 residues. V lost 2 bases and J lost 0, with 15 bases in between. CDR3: CASSLSGSGSSYNEQFF. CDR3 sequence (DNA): TGCGCCAGCAGCTTATCGGGCAGCGGTAGCTCCTACAATGAGCAGTTCTTC.

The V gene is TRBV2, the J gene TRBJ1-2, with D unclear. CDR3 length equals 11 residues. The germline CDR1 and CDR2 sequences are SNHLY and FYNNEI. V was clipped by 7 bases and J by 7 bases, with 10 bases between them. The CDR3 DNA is TGTGCCAGCATGGGTAACGGTGGCTACACCTTC. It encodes CASMGNGGYTF.

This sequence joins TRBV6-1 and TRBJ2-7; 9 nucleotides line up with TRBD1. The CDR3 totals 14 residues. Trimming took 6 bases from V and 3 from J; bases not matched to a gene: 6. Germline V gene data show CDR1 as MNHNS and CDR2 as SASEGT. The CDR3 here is CASRGQGSFYEQYF. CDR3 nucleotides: TGTGCCAGCAGGGGACAGGGTTCTTTCTACGAGCAGTACTTC.

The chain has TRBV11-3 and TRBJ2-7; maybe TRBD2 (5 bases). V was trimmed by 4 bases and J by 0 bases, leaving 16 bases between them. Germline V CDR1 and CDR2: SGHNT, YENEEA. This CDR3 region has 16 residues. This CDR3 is CASSSPGRGTSYEQYF. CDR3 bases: TGTGCCAGCAGCTCACCCGGTCGGGGAACCTCCTACGAGCAGTACTTC.

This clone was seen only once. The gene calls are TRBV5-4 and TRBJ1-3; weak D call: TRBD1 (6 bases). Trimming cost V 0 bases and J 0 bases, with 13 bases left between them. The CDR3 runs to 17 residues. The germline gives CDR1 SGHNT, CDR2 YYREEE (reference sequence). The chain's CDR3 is CASSLEPTGLSGNTIYF. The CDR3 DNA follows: TGTGCCAGCAGCTTGGAACCGACAGGCCTCTCTGGAAACACCATATATTTT.

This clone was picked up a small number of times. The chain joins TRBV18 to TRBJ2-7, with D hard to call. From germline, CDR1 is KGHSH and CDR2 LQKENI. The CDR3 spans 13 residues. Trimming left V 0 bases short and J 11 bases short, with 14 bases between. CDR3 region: CASSPPSLATEYF. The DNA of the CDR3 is TGTGCCAGCTCACCACCGTCCTTGGCCACGGAGTACTTC.

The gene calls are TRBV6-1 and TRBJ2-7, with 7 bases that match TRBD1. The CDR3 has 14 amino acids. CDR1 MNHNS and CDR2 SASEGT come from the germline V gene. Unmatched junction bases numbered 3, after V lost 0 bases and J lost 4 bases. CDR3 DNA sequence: TGTGCCAGCAGTGAAGCGGAGGACAGGTACGAGCAGTACTTC. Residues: CASSEAEDRYEQYF.